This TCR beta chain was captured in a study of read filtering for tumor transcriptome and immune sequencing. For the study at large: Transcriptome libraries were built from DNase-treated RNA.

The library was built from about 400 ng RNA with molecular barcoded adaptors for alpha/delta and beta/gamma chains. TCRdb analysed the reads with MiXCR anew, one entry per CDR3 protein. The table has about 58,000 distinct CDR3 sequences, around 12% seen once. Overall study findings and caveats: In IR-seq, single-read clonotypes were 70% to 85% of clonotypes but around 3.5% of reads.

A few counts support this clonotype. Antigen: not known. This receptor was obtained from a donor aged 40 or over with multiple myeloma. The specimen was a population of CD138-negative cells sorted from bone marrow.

The CDR3 nucleotides are TGTGCCAGCAGCTATATACGGGGGGAGACCCAGTACTTC. It specifies CASSYIRGETQYF. The rearrangement joins TRBV14 to TRBJ2-5; possibly TRBD2 for D (6 bases). CDR3 length: 13 amino acids. CDR1 SGHDN and CDR2 FVKESK come from the germline V gene. With 5 bases removed from V and 5 bases from J, the gap between germline ends came to 12 bases.